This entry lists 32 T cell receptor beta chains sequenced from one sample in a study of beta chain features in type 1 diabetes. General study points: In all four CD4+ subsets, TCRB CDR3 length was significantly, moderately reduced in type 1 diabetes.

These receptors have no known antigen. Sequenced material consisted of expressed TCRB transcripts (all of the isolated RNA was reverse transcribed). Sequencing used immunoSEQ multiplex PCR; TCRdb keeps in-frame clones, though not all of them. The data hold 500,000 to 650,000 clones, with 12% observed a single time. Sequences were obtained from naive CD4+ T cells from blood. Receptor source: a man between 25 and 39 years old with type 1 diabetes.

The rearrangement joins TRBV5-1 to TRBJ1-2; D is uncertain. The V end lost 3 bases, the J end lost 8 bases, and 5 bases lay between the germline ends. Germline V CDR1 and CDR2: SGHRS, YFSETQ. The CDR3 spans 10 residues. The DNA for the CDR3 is TGCGCCAGCAGCTCGGAAGGCTACACCTTC. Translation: CASSSEGYTF.

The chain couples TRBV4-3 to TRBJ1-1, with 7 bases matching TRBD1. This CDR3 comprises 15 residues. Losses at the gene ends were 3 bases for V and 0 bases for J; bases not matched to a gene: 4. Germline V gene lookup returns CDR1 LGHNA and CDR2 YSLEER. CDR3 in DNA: TGCGCCAGCAGCCAGCAAGACAGGGTGAACACTGAAGCTTTCTTT. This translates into CASSQQDRVNTEAFF.

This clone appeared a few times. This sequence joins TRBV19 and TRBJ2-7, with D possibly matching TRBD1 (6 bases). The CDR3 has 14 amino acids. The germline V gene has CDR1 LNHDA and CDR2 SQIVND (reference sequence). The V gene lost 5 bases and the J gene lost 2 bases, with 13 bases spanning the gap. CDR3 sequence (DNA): TGTGCCAGTAGTCCGGGACACCGGACCTACGAGCAGTACTTC. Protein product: CASSPGHRTYEQYF.

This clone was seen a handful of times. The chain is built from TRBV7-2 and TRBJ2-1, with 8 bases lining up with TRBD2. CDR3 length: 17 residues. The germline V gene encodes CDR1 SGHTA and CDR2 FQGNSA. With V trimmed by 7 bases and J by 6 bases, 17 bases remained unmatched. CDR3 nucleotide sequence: TGTGCCAGCACCCCAGGAGGTCAGCGGGGGATTCGCAATGAGCAGTTCTTC. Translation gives CASTPGGQRGIRNEQFF. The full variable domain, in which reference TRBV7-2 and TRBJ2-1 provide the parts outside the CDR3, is GAGVSQSPSNKVTEKGKDVELRCDPISGHTALYWYRQSLGQGLEFLIYFQGNSAPDKSGLPSDRFSAERTGGSVSTLTIQRTQQEDSAVYLCASTPGGQRGIRNEQFFGPGTRLTVL.

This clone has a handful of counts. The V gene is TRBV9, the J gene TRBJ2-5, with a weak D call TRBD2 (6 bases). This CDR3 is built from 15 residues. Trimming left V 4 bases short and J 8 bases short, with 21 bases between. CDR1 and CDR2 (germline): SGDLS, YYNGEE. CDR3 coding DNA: TGTGCCAGCAGCTTATCCCCCGGCGGGGTAAATACCCAGTACTTC. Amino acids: CASSLSPGGVNTQYF.

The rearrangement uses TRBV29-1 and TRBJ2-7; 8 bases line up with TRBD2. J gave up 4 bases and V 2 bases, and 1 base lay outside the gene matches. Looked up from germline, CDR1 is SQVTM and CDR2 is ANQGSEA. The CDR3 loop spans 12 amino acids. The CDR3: CSVERGGYEQYF. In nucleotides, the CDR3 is TGCAGCGTTGAACGGGGGGGGTACGAGCAGTACTTC.

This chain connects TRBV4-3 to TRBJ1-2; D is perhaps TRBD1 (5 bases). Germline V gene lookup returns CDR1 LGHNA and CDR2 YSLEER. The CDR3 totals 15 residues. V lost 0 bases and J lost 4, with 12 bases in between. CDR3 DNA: TGCGCCAGCAGCCAAGACCAGGGCGGCCGCTATGGCTACACCTTC. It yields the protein CASSQDQGGRYGYTF.

The CDR3 loop is CASSEAKGQLRVSPLHF. For the CDR3, the DNA is TGTGCCAGCAGTGAAGCAAAAGGACAGCTGAGAGTGTCACCCCTCCACTTT. The J gene is TRBJ1-6, the V gene TRBV6-1; possibly TRBD1 for D (6 bases). CDR3 size: 17 residues. Looked up from germline, CDR1 is MNHNS and CDR2 is SASEGT. V was cut by 0 bases and J by 10 bases, with 19 bases left in between.

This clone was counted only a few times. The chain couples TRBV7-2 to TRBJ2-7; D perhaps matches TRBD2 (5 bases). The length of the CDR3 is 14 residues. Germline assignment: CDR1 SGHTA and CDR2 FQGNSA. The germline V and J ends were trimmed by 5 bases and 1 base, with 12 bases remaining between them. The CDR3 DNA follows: TGTGCCAGCAGCCCTCGGACTTTTTCCTACGAGCAGTACTTC. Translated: CASSPRTFSYEQYF.

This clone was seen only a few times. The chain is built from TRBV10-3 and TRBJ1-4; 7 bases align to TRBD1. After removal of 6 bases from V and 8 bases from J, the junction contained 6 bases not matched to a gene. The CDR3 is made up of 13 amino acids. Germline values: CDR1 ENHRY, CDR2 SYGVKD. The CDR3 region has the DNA TGTGCCATCAGAGACAGGGTCGAAGAAAAACTGTTTTTT. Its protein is CAIRDRVEEKLFF.

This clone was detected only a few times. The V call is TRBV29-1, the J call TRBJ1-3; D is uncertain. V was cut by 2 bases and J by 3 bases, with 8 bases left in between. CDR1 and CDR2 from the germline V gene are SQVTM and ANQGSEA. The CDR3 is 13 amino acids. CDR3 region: CSVESAVGNTIYF. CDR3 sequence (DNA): TGCAGCGTTGAATCGGCAGTTGGAAACACCATATATTTT. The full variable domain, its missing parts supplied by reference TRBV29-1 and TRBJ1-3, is SAVISQKPSRDICQRGTSLTIQCQVDSQVTMMFWYRQQPGQSLTLIATANQGSEATYESGFVIDKFPISRPNLTFSTLTVSNMSPEDSSIYLCSVESAVGNTIYFGEGSWLTVV.

CDR3 nucleotide sequence: TGCGCCAGCAGCAGTACGGGGGAAAACACAGATACGCAGTATTTT. Protein product: CASSSTGENTDTQYF. V is TRBV5-1 and J is TRBJ2-3; TRBD2 is a possible D gene (6 bases). The V and J ends lost 4 bases and 2 bases respectively, with 14 bases between them. Germline CDR1 SGHRS, CDR2 YFSETQ. CDR3 length: 15 amino acids.

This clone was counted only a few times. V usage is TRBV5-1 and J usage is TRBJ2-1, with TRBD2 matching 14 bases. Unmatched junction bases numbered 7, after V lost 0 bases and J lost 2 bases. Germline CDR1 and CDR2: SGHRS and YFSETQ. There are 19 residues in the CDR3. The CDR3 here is CASSLAKGTSGGAYNEQFF. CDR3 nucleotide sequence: TGCGCCAGCAGCTTGGCCAAAGGGACTAGCGGGGGCGCCTACAATGAGCAGTTCTTC.

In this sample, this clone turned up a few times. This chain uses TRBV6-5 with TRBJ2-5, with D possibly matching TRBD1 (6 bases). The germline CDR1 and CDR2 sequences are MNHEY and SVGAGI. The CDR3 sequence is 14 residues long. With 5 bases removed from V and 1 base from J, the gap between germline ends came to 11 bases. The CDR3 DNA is TGTGCCAGCAGTCATCGGACAGTCCAAGAGACCCAGTACTTC. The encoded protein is CASSHRTVQETQYF.

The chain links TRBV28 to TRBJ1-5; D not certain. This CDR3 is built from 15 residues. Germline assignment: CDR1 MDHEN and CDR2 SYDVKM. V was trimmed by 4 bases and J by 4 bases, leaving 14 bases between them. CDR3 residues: CASSSRRLGNQPQHF. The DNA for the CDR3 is TGTGCCAGCAGTTCCAGACGCCTGGGAAATCAGCCCCAGCATTTT.

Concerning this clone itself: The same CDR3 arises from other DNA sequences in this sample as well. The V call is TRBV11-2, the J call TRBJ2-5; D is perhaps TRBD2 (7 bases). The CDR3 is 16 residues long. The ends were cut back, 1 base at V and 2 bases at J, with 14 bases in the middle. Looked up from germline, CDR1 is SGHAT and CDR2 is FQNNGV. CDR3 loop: CASSLGGGRGQETQYF. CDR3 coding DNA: TGTGCCAGCAGCTTAGGCGGGGGCCGGGGACAAGAGACCCAGTACTTC. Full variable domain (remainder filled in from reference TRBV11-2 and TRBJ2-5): EAGVAQSPRYKIIEKRQSVAFWCNPISGHATLYWYQQILGQGPKLLIQFQNNGVVDDSQLPKDRFSAERLKGVDSTLKIQPAKLEDSAVYLCASSLGGGRGQETQYFGPGTRLLVL.

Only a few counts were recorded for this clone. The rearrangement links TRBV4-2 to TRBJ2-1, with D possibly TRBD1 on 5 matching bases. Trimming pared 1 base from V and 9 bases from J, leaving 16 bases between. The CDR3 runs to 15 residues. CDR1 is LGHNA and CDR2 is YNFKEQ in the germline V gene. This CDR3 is CASSQARAPFGEQFF. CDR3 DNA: TGTGCCAGCAGCCAAGCCAGGGCACCCTTCGGTGAGCAGTTCTTC.

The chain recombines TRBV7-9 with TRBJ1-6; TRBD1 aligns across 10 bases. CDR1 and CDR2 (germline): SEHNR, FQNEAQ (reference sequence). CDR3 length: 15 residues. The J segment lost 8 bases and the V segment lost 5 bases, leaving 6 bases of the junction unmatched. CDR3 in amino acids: CASSAGQGDYSPLHF. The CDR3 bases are TGTGCCAGCAGCGCCGGACAGGGGGATTATTCACCCCTCCACTTT.

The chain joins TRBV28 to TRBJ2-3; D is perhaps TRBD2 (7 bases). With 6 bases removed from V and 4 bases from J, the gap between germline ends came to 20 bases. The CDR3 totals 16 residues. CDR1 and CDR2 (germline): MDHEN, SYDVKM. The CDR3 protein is CASSLSFGGPADTQYF. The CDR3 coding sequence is TGTGCCAGCAGCTTAAGTTTCGGGGGGCCTGCAGATACGCAGTATTTT. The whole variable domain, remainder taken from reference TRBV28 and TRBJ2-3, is DVKVTQSSRYLVKRTGEKVFLECVQDMDHENMFWYRQDPGLGLRLIYFSYDVKMKEKGDIPEGYSVSREKKERFSLILESASTNQTSMYLCASSLSFGGPADTQYFGPGTRLTVL.

CDR3 residues: CASTPELNNEQFF. The CDR3 DNA sequence: TGTGCCAGCACCCCGGAACTAAACAATGAGCAGTTCTTC. V and J are TRBV11-3 and TRBJ2-1; no definite D call. The germline CDR1 and CDR2 sequences are SGHNT and YENEEA. V was cut by 7 bases and J by 5 bases, with 12 bases left in between. The CDR3 totals 13 residues. The whole variable domain, filled in from reference TRBV11-3 and TRBJ2-1, reads EAGVVQSPRYKIIEKKQPVAFWCNPISGHNTLYWYLQNLGQGPELLIRYENEEAVDDSQLPKDRFSAERLKGVDSTLKIQPAELGDSAVYLCASTPELNNEQFFGPGTRLTVL.

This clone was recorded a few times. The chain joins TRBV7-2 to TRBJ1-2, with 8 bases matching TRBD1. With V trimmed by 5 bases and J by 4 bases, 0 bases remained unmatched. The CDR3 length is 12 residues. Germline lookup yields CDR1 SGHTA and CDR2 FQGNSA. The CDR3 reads CASSQGAYGYTF. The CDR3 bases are TGTGCCAGCAGCCAGGGGGCCTATGGCTACACCTTC. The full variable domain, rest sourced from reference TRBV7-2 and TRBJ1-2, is GAGVSQSPSNKVTEKGKDVELRCDPISGHTALYWYRQSLGQGLEFLIYFQGNSAPDKSGLPSDRFSAERTGGSVSTLTIQRTQQEDSAVYLCASSQGAYGYTFGSGTRLTVV.

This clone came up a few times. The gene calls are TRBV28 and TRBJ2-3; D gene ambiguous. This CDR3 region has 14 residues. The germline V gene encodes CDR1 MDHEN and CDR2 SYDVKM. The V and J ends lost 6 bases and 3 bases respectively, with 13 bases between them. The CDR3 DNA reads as TGTGCCAGCAGCCCCCCCCGTACGACAGATACGCAGTATTTT. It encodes CASSPPRTTDTQYF. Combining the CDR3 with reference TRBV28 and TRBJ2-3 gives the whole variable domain DVKVTQSSRYLVKRTGEKVFLECVQDMDHENMFWYRQDPGLGLRLIYFSYDVKMKEKGDIPEGYSVSREKKERFSLILESASTNQTSMYLCASSPPRTTDTQYFGPGTRLTVL.

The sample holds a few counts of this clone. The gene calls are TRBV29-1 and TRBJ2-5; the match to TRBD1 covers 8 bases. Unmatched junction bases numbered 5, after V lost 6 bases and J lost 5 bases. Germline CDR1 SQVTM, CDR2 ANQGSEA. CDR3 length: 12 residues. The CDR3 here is CSVTDRAETQYF. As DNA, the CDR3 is TGCAGCGTCACGGACAGGGCTGAGACCCAGTACTTC.

The CDR3 reads CASSGKEVGTEAFF. The CDR3, as DNA: TGTGCCAGCAGCGGTAAAGAAGTGGGGACTGAAGCTTTCTTT. This sequence joins TRBV11-3 and TRBJ1-1; unclear D gene. Deletions cut 5 bases from V and 5 bases from J, with 15 bases between. The germline CDR1 and CDR2 sequences are SGHNT and YENEEA. The CDR3 length is 14 residues.

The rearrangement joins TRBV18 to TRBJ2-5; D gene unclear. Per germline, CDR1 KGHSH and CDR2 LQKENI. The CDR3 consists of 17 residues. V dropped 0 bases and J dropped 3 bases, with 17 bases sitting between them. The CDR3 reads CASSPPKGFGVEETQYF. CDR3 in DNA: TGTGCCAGCTCACCACCAAAAGGTTTTGGGGTGGAAGAGACCCAGTACTTC.

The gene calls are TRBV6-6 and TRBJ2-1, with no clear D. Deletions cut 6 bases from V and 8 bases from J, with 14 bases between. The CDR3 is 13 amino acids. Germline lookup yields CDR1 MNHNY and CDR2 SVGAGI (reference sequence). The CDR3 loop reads CASSPQSADEQFF. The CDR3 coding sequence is TGTGCCAGCAGCCCACAGAGCGCCGATGAGCAGTTCTTC.

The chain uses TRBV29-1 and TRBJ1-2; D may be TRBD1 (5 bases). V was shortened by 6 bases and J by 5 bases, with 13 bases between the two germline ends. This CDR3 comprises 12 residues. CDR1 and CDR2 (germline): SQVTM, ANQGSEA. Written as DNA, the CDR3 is TGCAGCGTCAAGACAGAAATTTATGGCTACACCTTC. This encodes CSVKTEIYGYTF.

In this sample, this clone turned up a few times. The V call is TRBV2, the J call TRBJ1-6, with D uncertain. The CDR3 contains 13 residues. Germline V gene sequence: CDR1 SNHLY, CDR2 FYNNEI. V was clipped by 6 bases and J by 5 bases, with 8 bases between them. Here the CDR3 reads CASRQSNNSPLHF. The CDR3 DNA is TGTGCCAGCAGACAGAGTAATAATTCACCCCTCCACTTT.

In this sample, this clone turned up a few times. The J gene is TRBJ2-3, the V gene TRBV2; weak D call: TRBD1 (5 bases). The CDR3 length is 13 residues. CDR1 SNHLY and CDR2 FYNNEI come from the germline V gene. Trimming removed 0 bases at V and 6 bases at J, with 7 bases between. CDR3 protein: CASSEAPGDTQYF. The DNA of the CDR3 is TGTGCCAGCAGTGAAGCCCCAGGGGATACGCAGTATTTT.

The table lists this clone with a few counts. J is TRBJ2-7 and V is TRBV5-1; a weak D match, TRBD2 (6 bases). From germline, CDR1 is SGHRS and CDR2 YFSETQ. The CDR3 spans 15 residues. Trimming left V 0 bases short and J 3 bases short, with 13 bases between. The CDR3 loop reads CASSLAREAIYEQYF. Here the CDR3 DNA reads TGCGCCAGCAGCTTGGCCAGGGAGGCGATCTACGAGCAGTACTTC.

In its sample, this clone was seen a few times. CDR3 in DNA: TGTGCCAGTAGTTCGGTGGCTGGGGCCAACGTCCTGACTTTC. Residues: CASSSVAGANVLTF. The V gene is TRBV19, the J gene TRBJ2-6; no firm D call. Trimming stripped 5 bases from V and 2 bases from J, with 7 bases between. Germline V gives CDR1 LNHDA, CDR2 SQIVND (reference sequence). There are 14 residues in the CDR3.

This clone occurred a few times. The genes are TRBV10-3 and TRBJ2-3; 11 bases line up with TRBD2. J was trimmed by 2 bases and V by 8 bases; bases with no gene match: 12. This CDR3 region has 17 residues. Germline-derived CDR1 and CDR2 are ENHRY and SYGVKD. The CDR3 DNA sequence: TGTGCCATCCCACATCCCCCTAGCGGGGGGCACACAGATACGCAGTATTTT. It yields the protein CAIPHPPSGGHTDTQYF.